These T cell receptor beta chains were read from a single sample in a study of blood T cell repertoires in COVID-19. The table came from immunoSEQ multiplex PCR; TCRdb's copy has only in-frame clones and leaves some out. The top ten hold under 3% of the sample, which has 150,000 to 200,000 clones, 70% to 90% seen once. Material: peripheral blood. All receptors come from a woman aged 25 to 39 with active or convalescent COVID-19. The CDR3 runs from the conserved cysteine through the conserved F or W. Each record gives: J gene, D gene, CDR3 length, clone size, V gene, CDR3 protein, CDR3 DNA. D genes are given only for firm matches. Only part of the rows carry a size: once, few, many, or a class if the clone is expanded.

TRBJ2-6 TRBD1 18 once TRBV27 CASSFLGQGASGANVLTF TGTGCCAGCAGTTTTCTCGGACAGGGGGCATCTGGGGCCAACGTCCTGACTTTC
TRBJ1-2 TRBD1 14 once TRBV5-6 CASSSWDREYGYTF TGTGCCAGCAGCTCCTGGGACAGGGAATATGGCTACACCTTC
TRBJ1-3 NA 15 once TRBV6-5 CASRGTRSSGNTIYF TGTGCCAGCAGGGGGACACGAAGCTCCGGAAACACCATATATTTT
TRBJ2-7 NA 14 NA TRBV27 CASSLAGPPYEQYF TGTGCCAGCAGTTTAGCAGGTCCCCCCTACGAGCAGTACTTC
TRBJ1-4 NA 14 NA TRBV27 CASSFGGKNEKLFF TGTGCCAGCAGTTTCGGAGGGAAAAATGAAAAACTGTTTTTT
TRBJ1-5 NA 14 NA TRBV2 CASSDYYSNQPQHF TGTGCCAGCAGTGATTATTATAGCAATCAGCCCCAGCATTTT
TRBJ2-5 NA 14 NA TRBV7-9 CASSLSSGGETQYF TGTGCCAGCAGCTTATCCAGCGGAGGAGAGACCCAGTACTTC
TRBJ1-1 TRBD1 14 once TRBV6-5 CASSRTGGDTEAFF TGTGCCAGCAGTCGGACAGGGGGCGACACTGAAGCTTTCTTT
TRBJ1-5 NA 15 NA TRBV5-8 CASSPEVGGNQPQHF TGTGCCAGCAGTCCGGAGGTAGGTGGCAATCAGCCCCAGCATTTT
TRBJ2-2 TRBD2 16 NA TRBV7-9 CASSLWLAANTGELFF TGTGCCAGCAGCTTGTGGCTAGCGGCGAACACCGGGGAGCTGTTTTTT
TRBJ2-2 TRBD1 15 NA TRBV6-6 CASSTGQDVIGELFF TGTGCCAGCAGTACTGGACAGGACGTCATCGGGGAGCTGTTTTTT
TRBJ1-2 TRBD1 14 NA TRBV25-1 CASSDIGQGYGYTF TGTGCCAGCAGTGATATAGGACAGGGCTATGGCTACACCTTC
TRBJ2-7 TRBD1 14 NA TRBV10-3 CAIRPQGEAYEQYF TGTGCCATCAGACCACAGGGGGAGGCCTACGAGCAGTACTTC
TRBJ1-1 TRBD1 15 NA TRBV7-9 CASSLTDRGNTEAFF TGTGCCAGCAGCTTAACCGACAGGGGGAACACTGAAGCTTTCTTT
TRBJ1-5 TRBD1 15 NA TRBV6-6 CASSEDRVIRQPQHF TGTGCCAGCAGCGAGGACAGGGTTATTAGGCAGCCCCAGCATTTT
TRBJ1-3 TRBD1 14 NA TRBV11-2 CASSPRTGGGTIYF TGTGCCAGCAGCCCGAGGACAGGGGGCGGCACCATATATTTT
TRBJ2-7 TRBD1 15 few TRBV5-6 CASSLFRDRDYEQYF TGTGCCAGCAGCTTATTTCGGGACAGGGACTACGAGCAGTACTTC
TRBJ2-7 NA 14 NA TRBV24-1 CATRAGESSYEQYF TGTGCCACCCGCGCCGGGGAGAGCTCCTACGAGCAGTACTTC
TRBJ1-6 NA 14 NA TRBV13 CASSKGLGNSPLHF TGTGCCAGCAGCAAGGGGTTAGGGAATTCACCCCTCCACTTT
TRBJ1-2 NA 14 NA TRBV10-3 CAISELQGNYGYTF TGTGCCATCAGTGAGTTGCAGGGGAACTATGGCTACACCTTC
TRBJ1-2 NA 13 NA TRBV15 CATSSDRFYGYTF TGTGCCACCAGCAGTGACAGGTTCTATGGCTACACCTTC
TRBJ1-1 NA 14 NA TRBV5-1 CASSIQGQNTEAFF TGCGCCAGCAGCATACAGGGACAGAACACTGAAGCTTTCTTT
TRBJ2-3 NA 15 NA TRBV6-5 CASSPLAPGTDTQYF TGTGCCAGCAGTCCGCTAGCACCGGGCACAGATACGCAGTATTTT
TRBJ2-7 TRBD1 15 NA TRBV5-8 CASSLGDRYLDEQYF TGTGCCAGCAGCTTGGGGGACAGGTATCTCGACGAGCAGTACTTC
TRBJ2-3 NA 14 once TRBV28 CASSFRLTPDTQYF TGTGCCAGCAGTTTCCGACTGACTCCAGATACGCAGTATTTT
TRBJ2-3 NA 13 once TRBV5-1 CASSLVGTDTQYF TGCGCCAGCAGCTTGGTAGGCACAGATACGCAGTATTTT
TRBJ1-1 NA 14 NA TRBV19 CASSMRGKNTEAFF TGTGCCAGTAGTATGAGGGGGAAGAACACTGAAGCTTTCTTT
TRBJ1-4 NA 13 NA TRBV7-9 CASSLQGSEKLFF TGTGCCAGCAGCTTACAGGGGAGTGAAAAACTGTTTTTT